A single sample gave rise to the 7 T cell receptor beta chains below, sequenced in a study of blood T cell repertoires in COVID-19. Clones were read by immunoSEQ multiplex PCR, and TCRdb kept only the in-frame ones, dropping some. This sample yields around 340,000 clones, of which 83% are seen a single time; 2.5% to 3% belongs to the top ten. The sample consisted of peripheral blood. The receptor source for this set is a man under 40 with active or convalescent COVID-19.

The rearrangement uses TRBV11-2 and TRBJ1-1, with 9 bases identical to TRBD1. The trim removed 1 base at V and 7 bases at J, leaving 16 bases unmatched. The CDR3 covers 18 residues. Germline V gives CDR1 SGHAT, CDR2 FQNNGV. The CDR3 DNA follows: TGTGCCAGCAGCTTAGTTCCGGGACAGGGCCACCCCTTGCGTGAAGCTTTCTTT. It translates to CASSLVPGQGHPLREAFF. Drawing the rest from reference TRBV11-2 and TRBJ1-1, the complete variable domain is EAGVAQSPRYKIIEKRQSVAFWCNPISGHATLYWYQQILGQGPKLLIQFQNNGVVDDSQLPKDRFSAERLKGVDSTLKIQPAKLEDSAVYLCASSLVPGQGHPLREAFFGQGTRLTVV.

This rearrangement joins TRBV30 to TRBJ1-1; D possibly corresponds to TRBD1 (5 bases). The CDR3 length is 14 residues. V lost 3 bases and J 0 bases, leaving 11 bases between the germline ends. Germline V gene sequence: CDR1 GTSNPN, CDR2 SVGIG (reference sequence). CDR3: CAWRVAGVNTEAFF. DNA of the CDR3: TGTGCCTGGAGAGTCGCGGGGGTGAACACTGAAGCTTTCTTT.

The genes are TRBV30 and TRBJ1-1, with a possible D match to TRBD1 (5 bases). The CDR3 is 13 amino acids. Trimming pared 4 bases from V and 2 bases from J, leaving 11 bases between. Germline lookup yields CDR1 GTSNPN and CDR2 SVGIG (reference sequence). The CDR3 sequence: CAWMGPGNTEAFF. Here the CDR3 DNA reads TGTGCCTGGATGGGGCCGGGTAACACTGAAGCTTTCTTT.

The rearrangement links TRBV27 to TRBJ1-1, with TRBD1 identical over 7 bases. The CDR3 is 14 residues long. J gave up 4 bases and V 6 bases, and 8 bases lay outside the gene matches. Germline loops: CDR1 MNHEY, CDR2 SMNVEV (reference sequence). CDR3 sequence reads: CASSQGGAGTEAFF. The CDR3 coding sequence is TGTGCCAGCAGCCAAGGGGGCGCGGGCACTGAAGCTTTCTTT.

The gene calls are TRBV6-5 and TRBJ1-2; the D is unclear. Looked up from germline, CDR1 is MNHEY and CDR2 is SVGAGI. This CDR3 is built from 12 residues. Between the trimmed V and J ends, which lost 7 bases and 8 bases, there was a span of 14 bases. CDR3 residues: CASKGSREGYTF. DNA for the CDR3: TGTGCCAGCAAAGGGTCGAGGGAGGGCTACACCTTC.

The table lists this clone with a count of one. This chain joins TRBV19 and TRBJ2-7; D unresolved. From germline, CDR1 is LNHDA and CDR2 SQIVND (reference sequence). This CDR3 is built from 14 residues. Between the trimmed V and J ends, which lost 3 bases and 3 bases, there was a span of 12 bases. The CDR3 here is CASSIAITDYEQYF. For the CDR3, the DNA is TGTGCCAGTAGTATCGCTATAACAGACTACGAGCAGTACTTC.

The V and J genes are TRBV7-8 and TRBJ2-1, with 10 bases that match TRBD2. V lost 6 bases and J lost 4; bases outside the gene matches: 6. CDR3 size: 15 residues. Germline lookup yields CDR1 SGHVS and CDR2 FQNEAQ. CDR3 region: CASRKRTSGYNEQFF. CDR3 DNA sequence: TGTGCCAGCAGGAAAAGGACTAGCGGATACAATGAGCAGTTCTTC.